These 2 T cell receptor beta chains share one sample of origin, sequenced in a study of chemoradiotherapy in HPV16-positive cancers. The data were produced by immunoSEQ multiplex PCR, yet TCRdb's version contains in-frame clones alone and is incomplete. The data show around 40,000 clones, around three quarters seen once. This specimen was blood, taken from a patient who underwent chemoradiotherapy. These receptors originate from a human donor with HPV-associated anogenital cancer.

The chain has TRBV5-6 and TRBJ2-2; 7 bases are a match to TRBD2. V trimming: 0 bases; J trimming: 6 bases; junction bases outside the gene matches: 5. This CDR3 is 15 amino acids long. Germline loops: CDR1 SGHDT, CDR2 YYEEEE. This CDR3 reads CASSLGGGSAGELFF. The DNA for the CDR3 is TGTGCCAGCAGCTTGGGGGGCGGGAGCGCCGGGGAGCTGTTTTTT. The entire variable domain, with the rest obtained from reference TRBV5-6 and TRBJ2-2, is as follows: DAGVTQSPTHLIKTRGQQVTLRCSPKSGHDTVSWYQQALGQGPQFIFQYYEEEERQRGNFPDRFSGHQFPNYSSELNVNALLLGDSALYLCASSLGGGSAGELFFGEGSRLTVL.

The CDR3 loop is CASSRSGGASLAGELFF. CDR3 sequence (DNA): TGCGCCAGCAGCCGGAGCGGGGGGGCCTCCTTGGCCGGGGAGCTGTTTTTT. The chain uses TRBV4-1 and TRBJ2-2; TRBD2 matches 10 bases. Germline V gene lookup returns CDR1 MGHRA and CDR2 YSYEKL. V lost 4 bases to trimming and J lost 6 bases; unmatched junction nucleotides: 11. The CDR3 is 17 residues long.